Only a few counts were recorded for the clone carrying this T cell receptor (beta chain). Its antigen is as yet unknown. The data were produced by immunoSEQ multiplex PCR, yet TCRdb's version contains in-frame clones alone and is incomplete. The sample contains over 7,500 clones, roughly 69% of which appear only once. The data were obtained in a study of neoadjuvant anti-PD-1 for oral cavity cancer. Whole-study results and caveats: Pretreatment Treg/Th17 ratio correlated inversely with post-treatment tumor clonality. Only a few patients per response group were TCR-analyzed; validation needed.

The V segment lost 4 bases and the J segment 0 bases; nucleotides outside the gene matches: 5. Germline V gene sequence: CDR1 LNHDA, CDR2 SQIVND (reference sequence). The CDR3 loop spans 16 amino acids. Time point here: after neoadjuvant nivolumab, at surgical resection. Blood cells were analyzed directly, without culture or expansion. Material: PBMCs, obtained after nivolumab (anti-PD-1) treatment. This clonotype was sampled from a person aged 40 to 85 with oral cavity squamous cell carcinoma. The chain recombines TRBV19 with TRBJ2-2; 7 bases map to TRBD1. The DNA of the CDR3 is TGTGCCAGTAGTAACCTGGACAGGCCGAACACCGGGGAGCTGTTTTTT. Amino acid sequence: CASSNLDRPNTGELFF.